One sample yielded the 30 T cell receptor beta chains listed below, sequenced in a study of regulatory T cells in long-lasting Graves disease. Construction of TCR beta libraries relied on iRepertoire HTBI primers and on Arm-PCR targeting CDR3 regions. TCRdb reprocessed the multiplex PCR reads with MiXCR, giving one entry per CDR3 protein. The repertoire holds hundreds of thousands of distinct CDR3 sequences, with over 15% as singletons. Time point specified: newly diagnosed GD, antithyroid drugs for less than 3 months. The TCR library used RNA extracted from PBMCs. These data were also reused for a study on T cells in Graves' hyperthyroidism and ophthalmopathy.

Sequencing used peripheral blood mononuclear cells (PBMCs), obtained at new diagnosis, from a patient treated with antithyroid drugs. These receptors all stem from a man in his forties or fifties with Graves disease.

This clonotype was found many times. V usage is TRBV12-3 or TRBV12-4 and J usage is TRBJ2-5; no clear D. The CDR3 covers 11 residues. The V end was cut by 6 bases, the J end by 1 base, with 3 bases between. The CDR3 DNA is TGTGCCAGCAGGAGCCAAGAGACCCAGTACTTC. Amino acid sequence: CASRSQETQYF.

This clonotype was seen repeatedly, ten times or more. The chain recombines TRBV7-3 with TRBJ2-7; D may correspond to TRBD1 or TRBD2 (5 bases each). CDR1 SGHTA and CDR2 FQGTGA come from the germline V gene. The CDR3 covers 13 residues. Deletions cut 5 bases from V and 3 bases from J, with 11 bases between. CDR3 DNA sequence: TGTGCCAGCAGCCCCGGGGCTAACTACGAGCAGTACTTC. Its translation is CASSPGANYEQYF.

This clonotype was observed many times. This chain joins TRBV7-8 and TRBJ2-1, with D tentatively TRBD1 or TRBD2 (7 bases each). Germline CDR1 reads SGHVS; CDR2 reads FQNEAQ. Trimming took off 1 base at V and 3 bases at J, with 16 bases between the two ends. The CDR3 length is 17 residues. CDR3 sequence (DNA): TGTGCCAGCAGCTTAGAAGGGGGCAGGGGGGGCTACAATGAGCAGTTCTTC. Translated, it gives CASSLEGGRGGYNEQFF.

Ten or more counts support this clonotype. One end of the junction varies from germline; a read error may be responsible. The chain couples TRBV19 to TRBJ1-5; D unclear. The CDR3 loop spans 12 amino acids. The germline CDR1 and CDR2 sequences are LNHDA and SQIVND (reference sequence). The CDR3 here is CASSMMDQPQHF. CDR3 coding DNA: TGTGCCAGCAGTATGATGGATCAGCCCCAGCATTTT.

This clonotype was counted a single time. A much larger clone lies one base from this, so it may be a read error. V and J are TRBV15 and TRBJ2-3, with D tentatively TRBD2 (6 bases). V gave up 8 bases and J gave up 0 bases, with 15 bases separating them. The CDR3 is 15 residues long. Germline assignment: CDR1 LNHNV and CDR2 YYDKDF (reference sequence). The CDR3 protein is CATGGGTVSTDTQYF. The CDR3 DNA follows: TGTGCCACCGGCGGAGGGACCGTGAGCACAGATACGCAGTATTTT.

This clonotype was counted ten times or more. J is TRBJ2-5 and V is TRBV7-2; 9 bases match TRBD2. Trimming removed 0 bases from V and 12 bases from J; junction bases left unmatched: 5. The length of the CDR3 is 13 residues. Germline values: CDR1 SGHTA, CDR2 FQGNSA. In DNA, the CDR3 is TGTGCCAGCAGCTTAGCCCGCCCTAGCGGGGAGTACTTC. Translation gives CASSLARPSGEYF.

This clonotype was detected only a few times. This chain joins TRBV20-1 and TRBJ2-6, with D perhaps TRBD1 (6 bases). Between the trimmed V and J ends, which lost 3 bases and 0 bases, there was a span of 12 bases. The CDR3 totals 16 residues. From germline, CDR1 is DFQATT and CDR2 SNEGSKA (reference sequence). In DNA, the CDR3 is TGCAGTGCTAGTGGGACATCAAGCTCTGGGGCCAACGTCCTGACTTTC. Protein product: CSASGTSSSGANVLTF.

This clonotype is a singleton in its sample. A much larger clone lies one base from this, so it may be a read error. The CDR3 carries no conserved terminal phenylalanine or tryptophan, so it likely arises from a read error. V gene TRBV12-3 or TRBV12-4 combines with J gene TRBJ1-5; D remains unclear. This CDR3 is 20 amino acids long. The V and J ends lost 3 bases and 0 bases respectively, with 24 bases between them. The CDR3 nucleotides are TGTGCCAGCAGTTTTCCGTCGGCTCAGCGAAGGACCTATAGCAATCAGCCCCAGCATGTT. Its protein is CASSFPSAQRRTYSNQPQHV.

At least ten counts were recorded for this clonotype. The chain combines TRBV7-3 with TRBJ2-3, with D possibly TRBD2 on 5 matching bases. V shed 4 bases and J shed 0 bases, with 17 bases lying between them. The germline V gene has CDR1 SGHTA and CDR2 FQGTGA. The CDR3 covers 17 residues. Written as DNA, the CDR3 is TGTGCCAGCAGCTACGGGGTCGGTCCTTCTAGCACAGATACGCAGTATTTT. Protein product: CASSYGVGPSSTDTQYF.

This clonotype has just a few counts. The rearrangement links TRBV12-3 or TRBV12-4 to TRBJ2-7; 7 bases map to TRBD1. The V and J ends lost 6 bases and 5 bases, in that order; junction bases with no gene match: 7. The CDR3 has 13 amino acids. The CDR3 here is CASRSQGKHEQYF. Here the CDR3 DNA reads TGTGCCAGCAGGTCACAGGGGAAACACGAGCAGTACTTC.

The J gene is TRBJ1-2, the V gene TRBV15; D is unresolved. The CDR3 runs 13 residues. V was shortened by 5 bases and J by 4 bases, with 11 bases between the two germline ends. CDR1 and CDR2 (germline): LNHNV, YYDKDF (reference sequence). CDR3 DNA sequence: TGTGCCACCAGCCCTGGACGGCCCTATGGCTACACCTTC. This codes for CATSPGRPYGYTF.

On this clonotype itself: This clone may be a read error of a much larger clone one base away. The J gene is TRBJ2-7, the V gene TRBV28; TRBD1 aligns across 7 bases. Germline V gene data show CDR1 as MDHEN and CDR2 as SYDVKM. Trimming removed 5 bases from V and 2 bases from J; junction bases left unmatched: 12. The CDR3 sequence is 16 residues long. CDR3 sequence reads: CASSPSFRGRTYEQYF. DNA for the CDR3: TGTGCCAGCAGTCCCTCATTCAGGGGGAGAACCTACGAGCAGTACTTC.

This clonotype has a count of ten or more. The chain couples TRBV7-2 to TRBJ2-1; a possible D gene is TRBD1 (5 bases). The CDR3 has 13 amino acids. Germline V gives CDR1 SGHTA, CDR2 FQGNSA. The V end lost 1 base, the J end lost 6 bases, and 7 bases lay between the germline ends. This CDR3 reads CASSLGQTNEQFF. DNA for the CDR3: TGTGCCAGCAGCTTAGGACAGACCAATGAGCAGTTCTTC. The entire variable domain, with the rest obtained from reference TRBV7-2 and TRBJ2-1, is as follows: GAGVSQSPSNKVTEKGKDVELRCDPISGHTALYWYRQSLGQGLEFLIYFQGNSAPDKSGLPSDRFSAERTGGSVSTLTIQRTQQEDSAVYLCASSLGQTNEQFFGPGTRLTVL.

The sample holds many counts of this clonotype. This rearrangement joins TRBV27 to TRBJ2-1, with 9 bases fitting TRBD1. This CDR3 spans 16 amino acids. The junction had 4 bases not matched to a gene; V was cut back by 2 bases and J by 2 bases. Germline V lookup: CDR1 MNHEY, CDR2 SMNVEV (reference sequence). CDR3 in DNA: TGTGCCAGCAGTTTAACAGGGGGCGGAACCTACAATGAGCAGTTCTTC. Protein: CASSLTGGGTYNEQFF.

As for this clonotype: This is likely an artifact of a read error, given a far larger clone one base away. The chain couples TRBV2 to TRBJ2-1; D possibly matches TRBD1 or TRBD2 (5 bases each). The J call may be in error: the DNA end matches TRBJ2-5 better. The germline CDR1 and CDR2 sequences are SNHLY and FYNNEI. The CDR3 has 13 amino acids. The CDR3 protein is CASSRDVKETQYF. The CDR3 nucleotides read TGTGCCAGCAGTCGGGACGTAAAAGAGACCCAGTACTTC.

The V call is TRBV4-1, the J call TRBJ2-7; 7 nucleotides align to TRBD1. The germline V gene encodes CDR1 MGHRA and CDR2 YSYEKL. CDR3 length: 15 amino acids. Trimming removed 0 bases from V and 6 bases from J; junction bases left unmatched: 8. The CDR3 sequence: CASSQDPAQGVEQYF. CDR3 bases: TGCGCCAGCAGCCAAGATCCCGCCCAGGGGGTCGAGCAGTACTTC.

At least ten counts were recorded for this clonotype. The rearrangement joins TRBV4-1 to TRBJ1-2; 7 bases map to TRBD1. In germline, CDR1 is MGHRA, CDR2 YSYEKL. The trim removed 5 bases at V and 3 bases at J, leaving 9 bases unmatched. The CDR3 sequence is 15 residues long. The CDR3 sequence is CASSASTGWDYGYTF. Here the CDR3 DNA reads TGCGCCAGCAGCGCCTCGACAGGGTGGGACTATGGCTACACCTTC.

This clonotype appeared many times. The rearrangement uses TRBV20-1 and TRBJ1-2; D unresolved. This CDR3 spans 11 amino acids. Germline loops: CDR1 DFQATT, CDR2 SNEGSKA (reference sequence). The ends were cut back, 4 bases at V and 5 bases at J, with 8 bases in the middle. Here the CDR3 DNA reads TGCAGTGCTACGGATCTTTATGGCTACACCTTC. This translates into CSATDLYGYTF.

This clonotype appeared many times. The chain couples TRBV30 to TRBJ2-7; D not resolved. The CDR3 has 11 residues. Per the germline V gene, CDR1 is GTSNPN and CDR2 is SVGIG (reference sequence). V lost 4 bases to trimming and J lost 6 bases, with 10 bases between them. CDR3 sequence reads: CAWTAGSEQYF. In DNA, the CDR3 is TGTGCCTGGACCGCAGGTTCCGAGCAGTACTTC.

V usage is TRBV20-1 and J usage is TRBJ2-3; 7 nucleotides match TRBD2. V lost 3 bases to trimming and J lost 1 base; unmatched junction nucleotides: 13. The CDR3 consists of 17 residues. Looked up from germline, CDR1 is DFQATT and CDR2 is SNEGSKA (reference sequence). The CDR3 DNA reads as TGCAGTGCTAGTCCGCGGGACTATTTCCTACGCACAGATACGCAGTATTTT. Residues: CSASPRDYFLRTDTQYF.

This clonotype was seen many times. The chain recombines TRBV19 with TRBJ1-3; the D is unclear. Trimming shortened V by 7 bases and J by 2 bases, and 15 bases separated the two germline ends. In germline, CDR1 is LNHDA, CDR2 SQIVND (reference sequence). This CDR3 has 15 amino acids. CDR3 bases: TGTGCCAGTACAAGGTTTGGTCTAGCTGGAAACACCATATATTTT. Translating it yields CASTRFGLAGNTIYF.

Ten or more counts support this clonotype. The chain is built from TRBV4-3 and TRBJ1-5, with D possibly TRBD1 on 6 matching bases. Germline V gene data show CDR1 as LGHNA and CDR2 as YSLEER. With 2 bases removed from V and 6 bases from J, the gap between germline ends came to 14 bases. The CDR3 totals 15 residues. The CDR3: CASSQNDGRGQPQHF. CDR3 nucleotide sequence: TGCGCCAGCAGCCAAAACGATGGCAGGGGTCAGCCCCAGCATTTT.

This clonotype was seen ten or more times. The chain carries TRBV20-1 and TRBJ2-5; D gene ambiguous. V dropped 3 bases and J dropped 3 bases, with 8 bases sitting between them. The CDR3 is made up of 12 amino acids. CDR1 DFQATT and CDR2 SNEGSKA come from the germline V gene (reference sequence). The CDR3 region has the DNA TGCAGTGCTAGTGTCGCAAAAGAGACCCAGTACTTC. Translation gives CSASVAKETQYF.

The rearrangement joins TRBV10-3 to TRBJ2-1; 7 bases agree with TRBD1. CDR3 size: 16 residues. Germline V lookup: CDR1 ENHRY, CDR2 SYGVKD. The trim removed 6 bases at V and 0 bases at J, leaving 8 bases unmatched. Here the CDR3 reads CAIRVTGESSYNEQFF. In nucleotides, the CDR3 is TGTGCCATCAGGGTTACAGGGGAATCCTCCTACAATGAGCAGTTCTTC.

This clonotype was seen many times. The chain recombines TRBV12-3 or TRBV12-4 with TRBJ1-5; possibly TRBD1 for D (6 bases). V dropped 6 bases and J dropped 0 bases, with 12 bases sitting between them. The CDR3 totals 15 residues. CDR3 sequence: CASRRTAISNQPQHF. For the CDR3, the DNA is TGTGCCAGCAGGAGGACAGCGATTAGCAATCAGCCCCAGCATTTT.

This clonotype was found many times. V and J are TRBV7-8 and TRBJ1-2, with D possibly being TRBD1 (6 bases). With 3 bases removed from V and 4 bases from J, the gap between germline ends came to 15 bases. CDR3 length: 15 amino acids. Germline CDR1 SGHVS, CDR2 FQNEAQ. CDR3: CASSLGRGAGYGYTF. The CDR3, as DNA: TGTGCCAGCAGCTTGGGAAGGGGGGCCGGCTATGGCTACACCTTC.

This clonotype was counted a single time. The chain couples TRBV10-3 to TRBJ1-2; D gene uncertain. The CDR3 runs to 14 residues. Trimming cost V 3 bases and J 1 base, with 9 bases left between them. Germline-derived CDR1 and CDR2 are ENHRY and SYGVKD. DNA for the CDR3: TGTGCCATCAGTGACACACCTGGTAACTATGGCTACACCTTC. This sequence encodes CAISDTPGNYGYTF.

This clonotype has only one observation. The gene calls are TRBV19 and TRBJ2-1; a weak D match, TRBD1 (6 bases). The V gene's germline CDR1 is LNHDA and CDR2 SQIVND (reference sequence). CDR3 size: 13 residues. The V and J ends lost 6 bases and 3 bases respectively, with 9 bases between them. The CDR3 DNA reads TGTGCCAGTAGGCAGGACAGCTACAATGAGCAGTTCTTC. Translation: CASRQDSYNEQFF.

At least ten counts were recorded for this clonotype. The chain combines TRBV6-5 with TRBJ2-2; 7 bases align to TRBD1. The CDR3 is 16 residues long. Germline CDR1 is MNHEY and CDR2 is SVGAGI. Trimming removed 0 bases from V and 7 bases from J; junction bases left unmatched: 8. The CDR3: CASSYSRPGGGGELFF. CDR3 DNA sequence: TGTGCCAGCAGTTACTCGAGGCCAGGGGGTGGCGGGGAGCTGTTTTTT.

This clonotype turned up a few times. The J gene is TRBJ2-3, the V gene TRBV6-2 or TRBV6-3; D is undetermined. V shed 7 bases and J shed 2 bases, with 13 bases lying between them. CDR3 length equals 14 residues. CDR1 MNHEY and CDR2 SVGEGT come from the germline V gene. As DNA, the CDR3 is TGTGCCAGCAAACCCGCGCGGAACACAGATACGCAGTATTTT. Its translation: CASKPARNTDTQYF.